This is a list of T cell receptor beta chains from one sample in a study of blood T cell repertoires in COVID-19. Sequencing used immunoSEQ multiplex PCR; TCRdb keeps in-frame clones, though not all of them. The data contain 140,000 to 150,000 clones, around 83% of them singletons. Sequencing was carried out using peripheral blood. The source is a human donor with acute or convalescent COVID-19. The donor label of this sample is uncertain. The CDR3 runs from the conserved cysteine through the conserved F or W. D genes are given only for firm matches. Clone size is shown for a subset of rows, as once, few, many or a class of expanded clone.

j_call clone_size v_call d_call cdr3_nt cdr3_aa
TRBJ2-3 . TRBV27 TRBD1 TGTGCCAGCAGTACCCCGGGACAGGGCACGCTGTATACGCAGTATTTT CASSTPGQGTLYTQYF
TRBJ1-2 . TRBV28 . TGTGCCAGCAGTCCGCAGGGTTGGGCTGGCTACACCTTC CASSPQGWAGYTF
TRBJ1-6 . TRBV19 . TGTGCCAGTAGGAGGGACTTTAATAATTCACCCCTCCACTTT CASRRDFNNSPLHF
TRBJ1-1 few TRBV11-2 . TGTGCCAGCAGCTTGGTCCGGGACACCCCTGTGCCCTTC CASSLVRDTPVPF
TRBJ1-1 . TRBV18 . TGTGCCAGCTCTCGAGATAAGAACACTGAAGCTTTCTTT CASSRDKNTEAFF
TRBJ1-2 . TRBV7-9 . TGTGCCAGCAGCTTAGCTGAAAGGGACTACAACTATGGCTACACCTTC CASSLAERDYNYGYTF
TRBJ2-1 once TRBV6-5 . TGTGCCAGCAGTCCTTTGGACAGCCGCAATGAGCAGTTCTTC CASSPLDSRNEQFF
TRBJ2-3 many TRBV7-3 TRBD2 TGTGCCAGCAGCGGCGGGGCGGGGGTCACAGATACGCAGTATTTT CASSGGAGVTDTQYF
TRBJ2-1 . TRBV5-4 TRBD2 TGTGCCAGCAGCTTGGGCGGCGGGGGCTCCTACAATGAGCAGTTCTTC CASSLGGGGSYNEQFF
TRBJ1-5 . TRBV5-1 . TGCGCCAGCAGCTTGGGGCAGGGGCCGAATCAGCCCCAGCATTTT CASSLGQGPNQPQHF
TRBJ1-2 once TRBV2 TRBD1 TGTGCCAGCAGGGAATTGACAGGGGGCTATGGCTACACCTTC CASRELTGGYGYTF
TRBJ2-2 . TRBV3-1/TRBV3-2 TRBD2 TGTGCCAGCAGCCGGGCCGGGACTAGTTTTGCCGGGGAGCTGTTTTTT CASSRAGTSFAGELFF
TRBJ1-4 . TRBV9 . TGTGCCAGCAGCGCGGGACACTCGAATGAAAAACTGTTTTTT CASSAGHSNEKLFF
TRBJ2-7 . TRBV30 . TGTGCCTGGAGTGGGGGCTATGGCGAGCAGTACTTC CAWSGGYGEQYF
TRBJ1-6 . TRBV7-3 . TGTGCCAGCAGCTTAAATCAGCCAGGGGACCGCTCACCCCTCCACTTT CASSLNQPGDRSPLHF
TRBJ2-7 . TRBV12-5 . TGTGCTAGTGGATCGGGTACGCCGTCCTACGAGCAGTACTTC CASGSGTPSYEQYF
TRBJ1-1 . TRBV6-4 . TGTGCCAGCAGTGCCACCGGGGTAACTGAAGCTTTCTTT CASSATGVTEAFF
TRBJ1-6 . TRBV19 . TGTGCCAGTAGTATAGAGCGGGGGCCCGATTCACCCCTCCACTTT CASSIERGPDSPLHF
TRBJ2-2 . TRBV7-2 TRBD1 TGTGCCAGCAGCTTCCGACAGGGCGGCACCGGGGAGCTGTTTTTT CASSFRQGGTGELFF
TRBJ2-7 . TRBV27 TRBD1 TGTGCCAGCAGTTTGGGACAGGGGGGATACGAGCAGTACTTC CASSLGQGGYEQYF
TRBJ2-7 . TRBV6-6 TRBD2 TGTGCCCGCGGGGCGGGGGGGGATGTCTACGAGCAGTACTTC CARGAGGDVYEQYF
TRBJ2-3 once TRBV19 . TGTGCCAGTAGTATTCTTTTAGGCGGGAATCCCACAGATACGCAGTATTTT CASSILLGGNPTDTQYF
TRBJ1-1 few TRBV15 . TGTGCCACCAGGAGTCTCTACACTGAAGCTTTCTTT CATRSLYTEAFF
TRBJ2-3 once TRBV4-3 TRBD2 TGCGCCAGCAGCCAAGATATTAGCGGGGGGGCCGCAGATACGCAGTATTTT CASSQDISGGAADTQYF
TRBJ2-3 . TRBV7-9 . TGTGCCAGCAGCCCCCCCGGAGGTGGCACAGATACGCAGTATTTT CASSPPGGGTDTQYF
TRBJ1-4 . TRBV4-3 . TGCGCCAGCAGCCAGCAACGTAAGGGGGCAACTAATGAAAAACTGTTTTTT CASSQQRKGATNEKLFF
TRBJ1-4 once TRBV5-6 . TGTGCCAGCAGCTTGGTGGGGGCCTCAGAAAAACTGTTTTTT CASSLVGASEKLFF